Following are 5 T cell receptor beta chains from one sample sequenced in a study of tumor-infiltrating lymphocytes in oesophageal squamous cell carcinoma. TCRdb redid the calling of the PCR reads with MiXCR, one entry per CDR3 protein. Here the sample spans approximately 9,500 distinct CDR3 sequences, approximately 59% being singletons. Source material: esophageal tumor tissue. These receptors were taken from a male donor with esophageal squamous cell carcinoma.

This clonotype was counted once. This may be a read error, as it is one base from a much larger clone. The V and J genes are TRBV5-1 and TRBJ2-1; 8 nucleotides match TRBD2. The DNA end is more similar to TRBJ2-7, so the J call may be wrong. In germline, CDR1 is SGHRS, CDR2 YFSETQ. The CDR3 spans 16 residues. CDR3 coding DNA: TGCGCCAGCAGCTTGGCCGTAGCGGGGAGAAACAATGAGCAGTACTTC. Translating it yields CASSLAVAGRNNEQYF.

The genes are TRBV7-2 and TRBJ2-1; D possibly corresponds to TRBD2 (6 bases). The CDR3 is made up of 14 amino acids. Germline assignment: CDR1 SGHTA and CDR2 FQGNSA. The germline V and J ends were trimmed by 0 bases and 7 bases, with 10 bases remaining between them. CDR3 in DNA: TGTGCCAGCAGCTTAGCCACTAGCATAAATGAGCAGTTCTTC. Protein sequence: CASSLATSINEQFF.

V usage is TRBV6-5 and J usage is TRBJ2-4, with 9 bases matching TRBD1. The tail of the sequence fits TRBJ2-7 better, so the J call may be wrong. The CDR3 runs to 14 residues. Germline CDR1 MNHEY, CDR2 SVGAGI. The CDR3 protein is CASRWDRAAYEQYF. CDR3 sequence (DNA): TGTGCCAGCAGATGGGACAGGGCCGCCTACGAGCAGTACTTC.

In DNA, the CDR3 is TGTGCCAGCAGCTTGGAGGTAACGAGGCAGTTCTTC. Translating it yields CASSLEVTRQFF. The rearrangement links TRBV7-9 to TRBJ2-1; a weak D match, TRBD2 (5 bases). The CDR3 is made up of 12 amino acids. The germline V gene encodes CDR1 SEHNR and CDR2 FQNEAQ (reference sequence). V was clipped by 3 bases and J by 12 bases, with 12 bases between them.

This clonotype showed up just once. The CDR3 DNA is TGTGCCAGCAGCCAAAGTCCGGGACAGCGGACCACAGATACGCAGTATTTT. As protein: CASSQSPGQRTTDTQYF. This chain uses TRBV7-8 with TRBJ2-3; 7 bases are a match to TRBD1. Germline assignment: CDR1 SGHVS and CDR2 FQNEAQ. The CDR3 is 17 amino acids. With 5 bases clipped from V and 2 bases from J, the junction kept 13 bases outside the gene matches.